This TCR beta chain derives from a study of T cell responses to AZD1222 COVID-19 vaccine. The length of the CDR3 is 15 residues. The V gene's germline CDR1 is MNHEY and CDR2 SVGAGI. The ends lost 6 bases at V and 8 bases at J; junction bases unmatched: 12. Sequencing used immunoSEQ multiplex PCR; TCRdb keeps in-frame clones, though not all of them. In the table there are around 200,000 clones, 80% to 90% of which are singletons. The source is an adult in good health. Sequenced here: peripheral blood, sampled on day 0 of AZD1222 vaccination. V usage is TRBV6-5 and J usage is TRBJ1-2; TRBD1 matches at 10 bases. The CDR3 loop is CASSLDRGPWEGYTF. CDR3 bases: TGTGCCAGCAGCCTCGACAGGGGGCCATGGGAGGGCTACACCTTC.